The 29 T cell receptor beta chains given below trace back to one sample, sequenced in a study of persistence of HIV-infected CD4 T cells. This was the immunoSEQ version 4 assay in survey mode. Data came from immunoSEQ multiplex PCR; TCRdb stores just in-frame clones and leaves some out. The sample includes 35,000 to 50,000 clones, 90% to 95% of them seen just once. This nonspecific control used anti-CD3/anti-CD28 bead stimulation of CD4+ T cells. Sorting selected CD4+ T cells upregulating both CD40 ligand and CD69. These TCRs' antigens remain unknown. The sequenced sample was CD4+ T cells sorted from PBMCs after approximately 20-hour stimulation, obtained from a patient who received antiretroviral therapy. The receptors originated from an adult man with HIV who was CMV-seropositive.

The CDR3 DNA reads as TGCGCCAGCAGCTCGAGGCCGGGACCTCTATACGAAAAACTGTTTTTT. Translating it yields CASSSRPGPLYEKLFF. This sequence joins TRBV5-1 and TRBJ1-4; D is possibly TRBD1 (5 bases). CDR1 is SGHRS, CDR2 YFSETQ, per germline. With 3 bases removed from V and 8 bases from J, the gap between germline ends came to 20 bases. CDR3 size: 16 residues.

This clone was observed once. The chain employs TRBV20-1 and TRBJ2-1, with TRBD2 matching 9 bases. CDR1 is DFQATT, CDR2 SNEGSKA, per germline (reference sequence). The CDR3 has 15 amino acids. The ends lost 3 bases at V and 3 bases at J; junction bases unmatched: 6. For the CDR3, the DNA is TGCAGTGCTAGTGGGCGGGGGGGCGTCTACAATGAGCAGTTCTTC. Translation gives CSASGRGGVYNEQFF.

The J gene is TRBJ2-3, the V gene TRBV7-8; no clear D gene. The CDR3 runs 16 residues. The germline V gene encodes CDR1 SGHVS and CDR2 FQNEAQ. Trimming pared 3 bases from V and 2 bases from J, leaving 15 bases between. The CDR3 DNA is TGTGCCAGCAGCTTCATCGCCGTCAAGCCCACAGATACGCAGTATTTT. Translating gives CASSFIAVKPTDTQYF.

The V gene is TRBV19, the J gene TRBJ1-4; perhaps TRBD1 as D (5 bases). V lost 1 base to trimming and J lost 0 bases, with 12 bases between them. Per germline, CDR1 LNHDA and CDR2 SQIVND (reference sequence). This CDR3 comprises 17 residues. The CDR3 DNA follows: TGTGCCAGTAGTATAGCCCTGAGAGGGGCAACTAATGAAAAACTGTTTTTT. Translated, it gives CASSIALRGATNEKLFF.

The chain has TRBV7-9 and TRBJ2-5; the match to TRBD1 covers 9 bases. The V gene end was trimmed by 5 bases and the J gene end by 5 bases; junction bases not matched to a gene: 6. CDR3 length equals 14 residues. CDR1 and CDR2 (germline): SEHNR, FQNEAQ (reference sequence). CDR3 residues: CASSTGTGRETQYF. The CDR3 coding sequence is TGTGCCAGCAGCACGGGGACAGGGAGGGAGACCCAGTACTTC.

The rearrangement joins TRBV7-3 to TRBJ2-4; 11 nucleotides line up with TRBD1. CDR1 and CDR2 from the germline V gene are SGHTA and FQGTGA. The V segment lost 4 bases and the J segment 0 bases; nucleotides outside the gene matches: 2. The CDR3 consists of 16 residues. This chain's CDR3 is CASSSGQGVAKNIQYF. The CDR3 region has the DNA TGTGCCAGCAGCTCGGGACAGGGGGTAGCCAAAAACATTCAGTACTTC. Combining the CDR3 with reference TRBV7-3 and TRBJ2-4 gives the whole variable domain GAGVSQTPSNKVTEKGKYVELRCDPISGHTALYWYRQSLGQGPEFLIYFQGTGAADDSGLPNDRFFAVRPEGSVSTLKIQRTERGDSAVYLCASSSGQGVAKNIQYFGAGTRLSVL.

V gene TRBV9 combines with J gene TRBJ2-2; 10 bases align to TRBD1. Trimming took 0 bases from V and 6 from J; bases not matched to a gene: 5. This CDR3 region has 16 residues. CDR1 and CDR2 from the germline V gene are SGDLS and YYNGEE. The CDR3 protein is CASSVETGGTSGELFF. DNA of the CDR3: TGTGCCAGCAGCGTAGAGACAGGGGGCACCTCCGGGGAGCTGTTTTTT.

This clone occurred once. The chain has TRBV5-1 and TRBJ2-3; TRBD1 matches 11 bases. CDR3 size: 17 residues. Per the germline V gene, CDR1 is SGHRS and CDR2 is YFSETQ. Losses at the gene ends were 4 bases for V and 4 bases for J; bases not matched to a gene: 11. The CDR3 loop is CASSPTRRTGGPDTQYF. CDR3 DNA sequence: TGCGCCAGCAGCCCCACCCGGCGGACAGGGGGCCCAGATACGCAGTATTTT.

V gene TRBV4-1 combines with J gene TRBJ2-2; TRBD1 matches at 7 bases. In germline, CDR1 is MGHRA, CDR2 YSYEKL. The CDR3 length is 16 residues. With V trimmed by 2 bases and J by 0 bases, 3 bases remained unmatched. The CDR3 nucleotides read TGCGCCAGCAGCCAAACCGACAGGGCGAACACCGGGGAGCTGTTTTTT. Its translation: CASSQTDRANTGELFF.

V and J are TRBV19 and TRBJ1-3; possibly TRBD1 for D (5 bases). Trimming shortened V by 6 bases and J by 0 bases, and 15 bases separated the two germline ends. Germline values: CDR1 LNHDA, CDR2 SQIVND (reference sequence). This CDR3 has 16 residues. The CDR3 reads CASSHERGISGNTIYF. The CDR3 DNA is TGTGCCAGTAGCCACGAGCGGGGGATCTCTGGAAACACCATATATTTT.

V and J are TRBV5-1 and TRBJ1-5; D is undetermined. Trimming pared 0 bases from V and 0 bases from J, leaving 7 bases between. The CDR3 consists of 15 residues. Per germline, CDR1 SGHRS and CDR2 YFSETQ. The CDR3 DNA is TGCGCCAGCAGCTTGGGGGCAGTTAGCAATCAGCCCCAGCATTTT. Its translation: CASSLGAVSNQPQHF.

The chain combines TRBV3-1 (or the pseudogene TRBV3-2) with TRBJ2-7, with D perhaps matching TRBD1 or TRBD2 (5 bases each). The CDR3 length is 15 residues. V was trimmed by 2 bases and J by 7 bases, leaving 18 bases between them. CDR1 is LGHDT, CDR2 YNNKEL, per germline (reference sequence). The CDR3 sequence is CASSQQPGPPLEQYF. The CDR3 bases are TGTGCCAGCAGCCAACAGCCGGGACCCCCTCTGGAGCAGTACTTC.

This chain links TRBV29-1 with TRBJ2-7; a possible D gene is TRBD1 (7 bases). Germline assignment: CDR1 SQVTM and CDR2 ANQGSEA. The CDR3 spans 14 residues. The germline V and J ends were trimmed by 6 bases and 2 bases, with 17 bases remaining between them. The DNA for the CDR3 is TGCAGCGTGGGGAAGGCGGGACAGACCTACGAGCAGTACTTC. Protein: CSVGKAGQTYEQYF.

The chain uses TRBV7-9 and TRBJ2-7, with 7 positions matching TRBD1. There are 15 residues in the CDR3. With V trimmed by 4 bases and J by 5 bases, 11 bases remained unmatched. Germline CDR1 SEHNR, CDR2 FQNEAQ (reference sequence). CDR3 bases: TGTGCCAGCAGCTCCCCGGGACAGACATTTAACGAGCAGTACTTC. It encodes CASSSPGQTFNEQYF. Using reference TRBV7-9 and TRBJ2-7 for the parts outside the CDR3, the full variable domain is DTGVSQNPRHKITKRGQNVTFRCDPISEHNRLYWYRQTLGQGPEFLTYFQNEAQLEKSRLLSDRFSAERPKGSFSTLEIQRTEQGDSAMYLCASSSPGQTFNEQYFGPGTRLTVT.

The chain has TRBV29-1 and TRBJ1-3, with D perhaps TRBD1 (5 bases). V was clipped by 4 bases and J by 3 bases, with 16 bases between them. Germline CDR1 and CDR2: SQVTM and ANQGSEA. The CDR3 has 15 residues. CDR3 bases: TGCAGCGTTGGCGGGACTGGGGATGGTGGAAACACCATATATTTT. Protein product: CSVGGTGDGGNTIYF.

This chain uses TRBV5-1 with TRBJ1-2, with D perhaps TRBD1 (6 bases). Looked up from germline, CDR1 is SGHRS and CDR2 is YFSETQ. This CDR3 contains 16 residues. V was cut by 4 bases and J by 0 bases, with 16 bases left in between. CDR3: CASSEQGNRANYGYTF. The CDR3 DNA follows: TGCGCCAGCAGCGAGCAGGGGAATAGAGCTAACTATGGCTACACCTTC.

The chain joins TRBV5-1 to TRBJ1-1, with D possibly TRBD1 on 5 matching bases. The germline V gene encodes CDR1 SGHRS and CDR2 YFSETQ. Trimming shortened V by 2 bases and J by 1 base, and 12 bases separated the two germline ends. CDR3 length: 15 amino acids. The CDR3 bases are TGCGCCAGCAGCTTCCGACAGAACACGAACACTGAAGCTTTCTTT. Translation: CASSFRQNTNTEAFF.

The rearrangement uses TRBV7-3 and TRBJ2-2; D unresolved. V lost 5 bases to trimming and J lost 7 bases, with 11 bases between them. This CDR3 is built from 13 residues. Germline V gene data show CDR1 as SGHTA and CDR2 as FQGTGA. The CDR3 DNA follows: TGTGCCAGCAGCCCCTACCGGTACGGGGAGCTGTTTTTT. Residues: CASSPYRYGELFF. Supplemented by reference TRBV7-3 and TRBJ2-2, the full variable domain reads GAGVSQTPSNKVTEKGKYVELRCDPISGHTALYWYRQSLGQGPEFLIYFQGTGAADDSGLPNDRFFAVRPEGSVSTLKIQRTERGDSAVYLCASSPYRYGELFFGEGSRLTVL.

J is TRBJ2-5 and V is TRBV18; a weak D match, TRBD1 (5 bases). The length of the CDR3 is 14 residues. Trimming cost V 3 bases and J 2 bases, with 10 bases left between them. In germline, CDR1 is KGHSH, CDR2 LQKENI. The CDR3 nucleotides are TGTGCCAGCTCACCCCCGTCAGGGCAAGAGACCCAGTACTTC. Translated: CASSPPSGQETQYF.

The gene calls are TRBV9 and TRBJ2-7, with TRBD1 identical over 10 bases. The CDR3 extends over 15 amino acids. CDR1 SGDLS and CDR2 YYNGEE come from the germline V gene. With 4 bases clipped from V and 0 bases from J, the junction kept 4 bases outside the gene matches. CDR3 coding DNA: TGTGCCAGCAGCCGAGACAGGGGGCTCTCCTACGAGCAGTACTTC. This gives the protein CASSRDRGLSYEQYF.

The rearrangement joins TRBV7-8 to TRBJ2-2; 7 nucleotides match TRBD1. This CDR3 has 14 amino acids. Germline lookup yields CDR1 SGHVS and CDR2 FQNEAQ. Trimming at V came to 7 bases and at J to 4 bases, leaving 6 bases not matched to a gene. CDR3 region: CASIHDRATGELFF. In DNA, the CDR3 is TGTGCCAGCATCCATGACAGGGCCACCGGGGAGCTGTTTTTT. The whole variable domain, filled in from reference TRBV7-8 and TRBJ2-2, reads GAGVSQSPRYKVAKRGQDVALRCDPISGHVSLFWYQQALGQGPEFLTYFQNEAQLDKSGLPSDRFFAERPEGSVSTLKIQRTQQEDSAVYLCASIHDRATGELFFGEGSRLTVL.

CDR3 sequence reads: CASRTRLADNEQFF. The CDR3 coding sequence is TGTGCCAGCAGGACCCGGTTAGCGGACAATGAGCAGTTCTTC. V is TRBV27 and J is TRBJ2-1, with D possibly matching TRBD2 (6 bases). There are 14 residues in the CDR3. Germline CDR1 is MNHEY and CDR2 is SMNVEV (reference sequence). V gave up 6 bases and J gave up 5 bases, with 14 bases separating them.

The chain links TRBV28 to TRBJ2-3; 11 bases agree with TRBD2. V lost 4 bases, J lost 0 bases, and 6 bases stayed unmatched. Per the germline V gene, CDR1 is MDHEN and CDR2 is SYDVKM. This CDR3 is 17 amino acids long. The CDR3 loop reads CASSSPSGGPSTDTQYF. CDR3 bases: TGTGCCAGCAGTTCACCTAGCGGGGGGCCGAGCACAGATACGCAGTATTTT. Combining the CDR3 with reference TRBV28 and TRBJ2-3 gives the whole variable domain DVKVTQSSRYLVKRTGEKVFLECVQDMDHENMFWYRQDPGLGLRLIYFSYDVKMKEKGDIPEGYSVSREKKERFSLILESASTNQTSMYLCASSSPSGGPSTDTQYFGPGTRLTVL.

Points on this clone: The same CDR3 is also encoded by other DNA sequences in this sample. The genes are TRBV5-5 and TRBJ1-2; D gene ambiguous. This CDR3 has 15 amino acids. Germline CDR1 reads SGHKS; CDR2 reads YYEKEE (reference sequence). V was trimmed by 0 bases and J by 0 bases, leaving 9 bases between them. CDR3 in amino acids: CASSLGSAANYGYTF. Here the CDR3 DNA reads TGTGCCAGCAGCTTGGGGTCCGCAGCTAACTATGGCTACACCTTC.

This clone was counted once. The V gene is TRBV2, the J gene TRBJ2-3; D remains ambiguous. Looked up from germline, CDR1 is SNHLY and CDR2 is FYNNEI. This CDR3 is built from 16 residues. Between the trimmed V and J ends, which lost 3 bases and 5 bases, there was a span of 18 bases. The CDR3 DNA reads TGTGCCAGCAGTGAGGATCTAGGACCTCAGTTAGATACGCAGTATTTT. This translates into CASSEDLGPQLDTQYF.

The CDR3 sequence is CASSIDRLNYGYTF. Written as DNA, the CDR3 is TGTGCCAGTAGTATCGACCGGTTAAACTATGGCTACACCTTC. The chain has TRBV19 and TRBJ1-2; no definite D call. The V and J ends lost 3 bases and 2 bases respectively, with 10 bases between them. The length of the CDR3 is 14 residues. Germline V gene lookup returns CDR1 LNHDA and CDR2 SQIVND (reference sequence).

The CDR3 bases are TGTGCCAGCAGTTTATTTGGGACCTCTAATGAAAAACTGTTTTTT. Its translation: CASSLFGTSNEKLFF. The chain has TRBV28 and TRBJ1-4; D perhaps matches TRBD1 (5 bases). This CDR3 comprises 15 residues. V was trimmed by 1 base and J by 3 bases, leaving 9 bases between them. Germline-derived CDR1 and CDR2 are MDHEN and SYDVKM.

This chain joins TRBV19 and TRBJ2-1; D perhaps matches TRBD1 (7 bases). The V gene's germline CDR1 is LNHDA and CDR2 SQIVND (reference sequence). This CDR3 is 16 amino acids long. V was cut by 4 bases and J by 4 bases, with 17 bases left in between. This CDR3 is CASSTRGVDIYNEQFF. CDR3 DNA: TGTGCCAGTAGTACCAGGGGGGTTGACATTTACAATGAGCAGTTCTTC.

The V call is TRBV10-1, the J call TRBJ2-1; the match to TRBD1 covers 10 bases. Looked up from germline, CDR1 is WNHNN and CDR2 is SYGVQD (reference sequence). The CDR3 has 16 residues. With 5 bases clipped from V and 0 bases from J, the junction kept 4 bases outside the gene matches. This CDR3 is CASSKGQGSSYNEQFF. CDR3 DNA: TGCGCCAGCAGTAAGGGACAGGGGAGCTCCTACAATGAGCAGTTCTTC.